These 30 T cell receptor beta chains came from one sample sequenced in a study of preoperative IRX-2 immunotherapy in early breast cancer. Treatment denoted: preoperative locoregional IRX-2 cytokine immunotherapy. Using immunoSEQ multiplex PCR, the repertoire was profiled, and TCRdb retains in-frame clones only, with some absent. Of over 35,000 clones in the sample, about 95% were seen once. This specimen was tumor tissue, taken after IRX-2 immunotherapy. The receptor source for this set is a human donor with breast cancer.

The chain joins TRBV19 to TRBJ1-2; a weak D match, TRBD1 (5 bases). Trimming stripped 8 bases from V and 6 bases from J, with 19 bases between. In germline, CDR1 is LNHDA, CDR2 SQIVND (reference sequence). The CDR3 loop spans 14 amino acids. The CDR3 region is CASATRVSEDGYTF. The CDR3 DNA reads as TGTGCCAGTGCTACCAGGGTAAGCGAGGATGGCTACACCTTC.

The genes are TRBV5-4 and TRBJ1-2; 10 nucleotides match TRBD1. This CDR3 has 15 amino acids. Trimming took 3 bases from V and 2 from J; bases not matched to a gene: 4. In germline, CDR1 is SGHNT, CDR2 YYREEE (reference sequence). The CDR3: CASSSPGQGNYGYTF. CDR3 DNA: TGTGCCAGCAGCTCCCCGGGACAGGGGAACTATGGCTACACCTTC.

The gene calls are TRBV5-1 and TRBJ1-3; D unclear. The length of the CDR3 is 15 residues. Germline V lookup: CDR1 SGHRS, CDR2 YFSETQ. The V gene lost 0 bases and the J gene lost 0 bases, with 7 bases spanning the gap. CDR3 bases: TGCGCCAGCAGCTTGGATGCAAGCTCTGGAAACACCATATATTTT. It codes for CASSLDASSGNTIYF.

This clone was seen just once. The chain joins TRBV15 to TRBJ1-1; 8 nucleotides agree with TRBD1. Trimming at V came to 6 bases and at J to 1 base, leaving 4 bases not matched to a gene. This CDR3 spans 14 amino acids. Germline-derived CDR1 and CDR2 are LNHNV and YYDKDF (reference sequence). CDR3 loop: CATSMDRANTEAFF. The CDR3 coding sequence is TGTGCCACCAGTATGGACAGGGCGAACACTGAAGCTTTCTTT.

The chain's CDR3 is CASSYGGAWDTDTQYF. The DNA of the CDR3 is TGCGCCAGCAGCTACGGGGGGGCCTGGGACACAGATACGCAGTATTTT. The V gene is TRBV5-1, the J gene TRBJ2-3; 8 bases are a match to TRBD2. This CDR3 has 16 residues. Unmatched junction bases numbered 8, after V lost 3 bases and J lost 2 bases. Germline CDR1 and CDR2: SGHRS and YFSETQ.

The rearrangement links TRBV15 to TRBJ2-3; D not resolved. The CDR3 contains 15 residues. Trimming pared 4 bases from V and 2 bases from J, leaving 13 bases between. Looked up from germline, CDR1 is LNHNV and CDR2 is YYDKDF (reference sequence). CDR3 loop: CATSISLSATDTQYF. The CDR3 DNA reads TGTGCCACCAGCATAAGCCTTTCGGCCACAGATACGCAGTATTTT.

This clone was seen a single time. The CDR3 reads CASRGGDPSGNTIYF. For the CDR3, the DNA is TGTGCCAGCAGGGGGGGGGACCCCTCTGGAAACACCATATATTTT. The V gene is TRBV28, the J gene TRBJ1-3; the D gene is possibly TRBD1 (5 bases). The V gene's germline CDR1 is MDHEN and CDR2 SYDVKM. The CDR3 is 15 amino acids. Trimming shortened V by 6 bases and J by 0 bases, and 12 bases separated the two germline ends. The full variable domain, its missing parts supplied by reference TRBV28 and TRBJ1-3, is DVKVTQSSRYLVKRTGEKVFLECVQDMDHENMFWYRQDPGLGLRLIYFSYDVKMKEKGDIPEGYSVSREKKERFSLILESASTNQTSMYLCASRGGDPSGNTIYFGEGSWLTVV.

The chain recombines TRBV5-1 with TRBJ1-6; D ambiguous. The germline CDR1 and CDR2 sequences are SGHRS and YFSETQ. This CDR3 region has 17 residues. V lost 4 bases and J lost 0, with 14 bases in between. CDR3 protein: CASSLEEINSYNSPLHF. DNA for the CDR3: TGCGCCAGCAGCCTCGAAGAGATCAACTCCTATAATTCACCCCTCCACTTT. The complete variable domain, with remaining parts taken from reference TRBV5-1 and TRBJ1-6, reads KAGVTQTPRYLIKTRGQQVTLSCSPISGHRSVSWYQQTPGQGLQFLFEYFSETQRNKGNFPGRFSGRQFSNSRSEMNVSTLELGDSALYLCASSLEEINSYNSPLHFGNGTRLTVT.

The chain joins TRBV28 to TRBJ2-3, with 7 bases fitting TRBD2. This CDR3 is built from 16 residues. Trimming at V came to 4 bases and at J to 3 bases, leaving 10 bases not matched to a gene. Germline V gene lookup returns CDR1 MDHEN and CDR2 SYDVKM. CDR3 sequence: CASSWWEGPGTDTQYF. The CDR3 DNA reads TGTGCCAGCAGTTGGTGGGAGGGCCCGGGGACAGATACGCAGTATTTT.

This rearrangement joins TRBV20-1 to TRBJ2-3; D uncertain. The V gene's germline CDR1 is DFQATT and CDR2 SNEGSKA (reference sequence). There are 11 residues in the CDR3. Trimming shortened V by 1 base and J by 5 bases, and 4 bases separated the two germline ends. As DNA, the CDR3 is TGCAGTGCTAGAGTGGGAGATACGCAGTATTTT. It codes for CSARVGDTQYF.

The genes are TRBV7-9 and TRBJ1-5; the D gene is possibly TRBD1 (6 bases). The germline V and J ends were trimmed by 9 bases and 4 bases, with 16 bases remaining between them. Germline V lookup: CDR1 SEHNR, CDR2 FQNEAQ (reference sequence). The CDR3 runs 14 residues. Here the CDR3 reads CARPPTGLNQPQHF. DNA of the CDR3: TGTGCCAGACCGCCTACAGGGCTAAATCAGCCCCAGCATTTT.

The chain joins TRBV9 to TRBJ2-1, with a tentative D call TRBD1 (5 bases). The CDR3 has 14 residues. Germline CDR1 is SGDLS and CDR2 is YYNGEE. V lost 2 bases to trimming and J lost 9 bases, with 15 bases between them. CDR3 in amino acids: CASSVGPHAVEQFF. In DNA, the CDR3 is TGTGCCAGCAGCGTGGGGCCCCATGCCGTTGAGCAGTTCTTC.

V is TRBV18 and J is TRBJ2-3; 12 nucleotides line up with TRBD2. The germline V gene encodes CDR1 KGHSH and CDR2 LQKENI. J lost 3 bases, V lost 3 bases, and 4 bases had no gene match. The CDR3 length is 16 residues. The CDR3 region has the DNA TGTGCCAGCTCACCGACCGGGACTAGCGGGACAGATACGCAGTATTTT. Translating gives CASSPTGTSGTDTQYF.

V and J are TRBV9 and TRBJ2-1; 9 nucleotides agree with TRBD2. The length of the CDR3 is 16 residues. Trimming at V came to 4 bases and at J to 5 bases, leaving 10 bases not matched to a gene. In germline, CDR1 is SGDLS, CDR2 YYNGEE. The DNA of the CDR3 is TGTGCCAGCAGCACGCGGGGGGGAGTTGCTGACAATGAGCAGTTCTTC. Amino acid sequence: CASSTRGGVADNEQFF.

The genes are TRBV7-9 and TRBJ2-5, with D hard to call. Germline values: CDR1 SEHNR, CDR2 FQNEAQ (reference sequence). CDR3 length equals 11 residues. V lost 6 bases and J 5 bases, leaving 7 bases between the germline ends. The CDR3 DNA reads as TGTGCCAGCAGGGCTGCGGAGACCCAGTACTTC. It yields the protein CASRAAETQYF.

V usage is TRBV19 and J usage is TRBJ2-7; 8 bases fit TRBD1. The V gene's germline CDR1 is LNHDA and CDR2 SQIVND (reference sequence). CDR3 length: 15 residues. With 3 bases clipped from V and 5 bases from J, the junction kept 9 bases outside the gene matches. CDR3 in DNA: TGTGCCAGTAGTATTTCTGGGACAGGCGTTGACGAGCAGTACTTC. Protein sequence: CASSISGTGVDEQYF.

The chain couples TRBV10-3 to TRBJ2-5; no reliable D call. CDR1 and CDR2 from the germline V gene are ENHRY and SYGVKD. The CDR3 loop spans 12 amino acids. V lost 0 bases and J lost 5, with 4 bases in between. The DNA of the CDR3 is TGTGCCATCAGTGAGTCGAGGGAGACCCAGTACTTC. Protein: CAISESRETQYF.

The chain joins TRBV6-5 to TRBJ2-7; D is possibly TRBD1 (6 bases). There are 14 residues in the CDR3. Germline assignment: CDR1 MNHEY and CDR2 SVGAGI. V was clipped by 3 bases and J by 0 bases, with 9 bases between them. In nucleotides, the CDR3 is TGTGCCAGCAGTTATGGGACATTCTCCTACGAGCAGTACTTC. Its protein is CASSYGTFSYEQYF.

V gene TRBV6-5 combines with J gene TRBJ1-6; D gene unclear. V lost 2 bases and J 10 bases, leaving 12 bases between the germline ends. This CDR3 region has 14 residues. The germline gives CDR1 MNHEY, CDR2 SVGAGI. CDR3 in DNA: TGTGCCAGCAGTTACCGTAGGGAGATCTCACCCCTCCACTTT. Protein: CASSYRREISPLHF.

V usage is TRBV19 and J usage is TRBJ1-2; D might be TRBD1 (5 bases). The V gene lost 7 bases and the J gene lost 6 bases, with 15 bases spanning the gap. The germline V gene has CDR1 LNHDA and CDR2 SQIVND (reference sequence). This CDR3 is 13 amino acids long. The CDR3 DNA follows: TGTGCCAGTACCTTGGGGCCCGGGGATGGCTACACCTTC. Residues: CASTLGPGDGYTF.

The chain has TRBV4-2 and TRBJ2-1, with 8 bases that match TRBD2. V dropped 3 bases and J dropped 10; count of bases not matched to a gene: 8. The CDR3 totals 14 residues. Germline values: CDR1 LGHNA, CDR2 YNFKEQ. The chain's CDR3 is CASSHRPGLGEQFF. The CDR3 DNA reads TGTGCCAGCAGCCACCGTCCGGGACTAGGAGAGCAGTTCTTC.

The rearrangement links TRBV11-2 to TRBJ2-5; weak D call: TRBD2 (7 bases). Trimming removed 0 bases at V and 5 bases at J, with 13 bases between. From germline, CDR1 is SGHAT and CDR2 FQNNGV. CDR3 length: 15 amino acids. The CDR3, as DNA: TGTGCCAGCAGCTTAGAGTCGGGGGGCCGGGAGACCCAGTACTTC. As protein: CASSLESGGRETQYF. Together with reference TRBV11-2 and TRBJ2-5, the CDR3 gives the full variable domain: EAGVAQSPRYKIIEKRQSVAFWCNPISGHATLYWYQQILGQGPKLLIQFQNNGVVDDSQLPKDRFSAERLKGVDSTLKIQPAKLEDSAVYLCASSLESGGRETQYFGPGTRLLVL.

This clone came up once. V and J are TRBV4-1 and TRBJ1-4; 7 bases align to TRBD1. CDR3 size: 16 residues. After removal of 0 bases from V and 8 bases from J, the junction contained 9 bases not matched to a gene. In germline, CDR1 is MGHRA, CDR2 YSYEKL. CDR3 region: CASSQEGTGAGEKLFF. As DNA, the CDR3 is TGCGCCAGCAGCCAAGAGGGAACAGGGGCGGGAGAAAAACTGTTTTTT.

The chain couples TRBV4-3 to TRBJ2-3, with 15 positions matching TRBD2. CDR3 length: 18 amino acids. CDR1 is LGHNA and CDR2 is YSLEER in the germline V gene. V lost 3 bases, J lost 4 bases, and 8 bases stayed unmatched. CDR3 bases: TGCGCCAGCAGCCACCCGGAGGGACTAGCGGGAGGTGCAGATACGCAGTATTTT. It specifies CASSHPEGLAGGADTQYF.

CDR3 bases: TGCAGCGTTGCACGGACAGTTAGGAACACTGAAGCTTTCTTT. Translation: CSVARTVRNTEAFF. This chain joins TRBV29-1 and TRBJ1-1; possible D gene TRBD1, 6 bases. V was trimmed by 4 bases and J by 1 base, leaving 13 bases between them. Germline-derived CDR1 and CDR2 are SQVTM and ANQGSEA. This CDR3 spans 14 amino acids.

J is TRBJ2-3 and V is TRBV11-1; either TRBD1 or TRBD2 may fit D (5 bases each). The CDR3 spans 15 residues. Germline V gives CDR1 SGHAT, CDR2 FQDESV (reference sequence). Trimming took off 6 bases at V and 2 bases at J, with 15 bases between the two ends. CDR3 in amino acids: CASSMTGRYTDTQYF. CDR3 DNA: TGTGCCAGCAGTATGACGGGACGCTACACAGATACGCAGTATTTT.

The V and J genes are TRBV11-2 and TRBJ2-2; 7 nucleotides match TRBD2. Per germline, CDR1 SGHAT and CDR2 FQNNGV. There are 15 residues in the CDR3. Trimming cost V 4 bases and J 4 bases; bases outside gene matches: 6. The CDR3 DNA reads TGTGCCAGCAGCTCCCTAGCGGCTTTCACCGGGGAGCTGTTTTTT. Protein product: CASSSLAAFTGELFF.

The V and J genes are TRBV11-3 and TRBJ2-2; weak D call: TRBD1 (6 bases). The V and J ends lost 0 bases and 3 bases respectively, with 14 bases between them. This CDR3 has 17 residues. Germline CDR1 is SGHNT and CDR2 is YENEEA. DNA for the CDR3: TGTGCCAGCAGCTTAGATACAGGGCAGGGTTACACCGGGGAGCTGTTTTTT. It is translated as CASSLDTGQGYTGELFF.

This chain connects TRBV29-1 to TRBJ2-7; D unresolved. Germline V gene data show CDR1 as SQVTM and CDR2 as ANQGSEA. V was shortened by 6 bases and J by 1 base, with 10 bases between the two germline ends. This CDR3 has 12 amino acids. CDR3 bases: TGCAGCGTCTCCTATAGTTCCTACGAGCAGTACTTC. It specifies CSVSYSSYEQYF.

The chain links TRBV7-8 to TRBJ1-3; tentative D call: TRBD1 (6 bases). Germline CDR1 SGHVS, CDR2 FQNEAQ. The V end was cut by 2 bases, the J end by 4 bases, with 9 bases between. CDR3 size: 14 residues. The CDR3, as DNA: TGTGCCAGCAGCTTACCAGGGGACGGAAACACCATATATTTT. Translation gives CASSLPGDGNTIYF. The whole variable domain, filled in from reference TRBV7-8 and TRBJ1-3, reads GAGVSQSPRYKVAKRGQDVALRCDPISGHVSLFWYQQALGQGPEFLTYFQNEAQLDKSGLPSDRFFAERPEGSVSTLKIQRTQQEDSAVYLCASSLPGDGNTIYFGEGSWLTVV.